Below, one T cell receptor beta chain is given with its context. These data belong to a study of shared clonotypes between healthy human individuals. Trimming took 5 bases from V and 0 from J, leaving 18 bases between them. Germline lookup yields CDR1 SGHTS and CDR2 YDEGEE. The CDR3 totals 16 residues. Data came from immunoSEQ multiplex PCR; TCRdb stores just in-frame clones and leaves some out. This sample has roughly 2,500,000 clones, with 80% to 95% found just once. The clonotype originates from a young man in good health. Some clones in this sample may be carry-over from other donors' samples. V is TRBV5-8 and J is TRBJ2-7; D call uncertain. The sequencing sample was made of naive CD4+ T cells from PBMCs. Subset in this sample: CD45RA+ positively selected. In nucleotides, the CDR3 is TGTGCCAGCAGACAAACTGGCGACCCCAGCTCCTACGAGCAGTACTTC. The encoded protein is CASRQTGDPSSYEQYF.